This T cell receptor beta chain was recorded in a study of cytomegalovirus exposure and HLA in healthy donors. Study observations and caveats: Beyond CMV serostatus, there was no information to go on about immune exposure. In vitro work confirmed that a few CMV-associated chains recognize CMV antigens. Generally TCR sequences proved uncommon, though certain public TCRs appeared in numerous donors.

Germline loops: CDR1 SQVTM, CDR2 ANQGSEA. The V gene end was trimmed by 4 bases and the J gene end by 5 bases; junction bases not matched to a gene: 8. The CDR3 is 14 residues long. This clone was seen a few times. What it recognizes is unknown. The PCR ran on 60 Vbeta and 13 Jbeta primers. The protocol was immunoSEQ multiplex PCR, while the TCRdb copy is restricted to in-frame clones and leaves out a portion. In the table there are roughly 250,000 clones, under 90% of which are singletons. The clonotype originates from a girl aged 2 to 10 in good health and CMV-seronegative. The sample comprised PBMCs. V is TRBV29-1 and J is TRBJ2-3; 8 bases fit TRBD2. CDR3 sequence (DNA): TGCAGCGTTGTCCCAGCGGGAGTAGGAGATACGCAGTATTTT. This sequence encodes CSVVPAGVGDTQYF.